This T cell receptor (beta chain) came from a study of blood T cell repertoires in COVID-19. Whole-study context: PBMCs, B-cell-depleted T cells, or T cells provided the cDNA or gDNA that made up the material.

CDR1 MNHEY and CDR2 SVGEGT come from the germline V gene. Germline trimming cut 0 bases from V and 6 bases from J; bases unmatched to any gene: 12. The CDR3 is made up of 18 amino acids. In the authors' methods: It was from reference gene primer amplification that nucleated cell counts were estimated. Profiled with immunoSEQ multiplex PCR; TCRdb holds only in-frame clones, not every one. V and J calls and clone size follow that table, whereas D and trimming were derived from the DNA. The top ten clones hold more than 5.5% of a sample with 68,000 or so clones, around nine tenths of them seen once. The receptor's source is a man aged 40-49 years with COVID-19, enrolled during active disease. Sequenced material: peripheral blood. The rearrangement links TRBV6-2 or TRBV6-3 to TRBJ2-3; TRBD2 matches at 10 bases. The CDR3 loop reads CASSYSRFSGGLPDTQYF. For the CDR3, the DNA is TGTGCCAGCAGTTACTCTAGGTTTAGCGGGGGGCTCCCGGATACGCAGTATTTT.